These T cell receptor beta chains were read from a single sample in a study of T cell changes during pregnancy in multiple sclerosis. TCRdb's copy holds only in-frame clones and misses some; the assay was immunoSEQ multiplex PCR. The table lists about 70,000 clones, 85% to 95% of them singletons. Sequencing was performed on CD8+ T cells from peripheral blood mononuclear cells, taken in the third trimester of pregnancy. The receptors were sampled from a female donor in good health, enrolled as a control in a pregnancy study. CDR3s include the opening cysteine and the closing phenylalanine or tryptophan. D genes are given only for firm matches. Rows may omit the clone size; those that give it use once, few, many or a size class.

D	size	J	V	CDR3	DNA
TRBD1	.	TRBJ2-7	TRBV7-3	CASSLGVGTETYEQYF	TGTGCCAGCAGCTTAGGGGTCGGGACAGAGACCTACGAGCAGTACTTC
TRBD1	.	TRBJ1-2	TRBV28	CASSTPGQGLLTGYTF	TGTGCCAGCAGTACCCCGGGACAGGGTCTCTTAACCGGCTACACCTTC
.	.	TRBJ2-7	TRBV5-1	CASSLSLTQGPRAVQYF	TGCGCCAGCAGCTTGAGTCTCACGCAGGGCCCCAGGGCGGTGCAGTACTTC
.	once	TRBJ2-7	TRBV27	CASTQNSGHLYEQYF	TGTGCCAGCACCCAAAACTCGGGACACCTCTACGAGCAGTACTTC
.	.	TRBJ1-1	TRBV4-3	CASSQDRGVTEAFF	TGCGCCAGCAGCCAAGATCGGGGGGTCACTGAAGCTTTCTTT
TRBD1	.	TRBJ1-5	TRBV4-1	CASSQSTGVDQPQHF	TGCGCCAGCAGCCAAAGTACAGGGGTCGATCAGCCCCAGCATTTT
.	.	TRBJ2-1	TRBV29-1	CSVVGGRAPSGSYNEQFF	TGCAGCGTTGTGGGGGGACGGGCCCCAAGTGGGTCCTACAATGAGCAGTTCTTC
TRBD1	once	TRBJ1-5	TRBV4-3	CASSQDRTGGNQPQHF	TGCGCCAGCAGCCAAGATAGGACAGGGGGGAATCAGCCCCAGCATTTT
.	.	TRBJ2-7	TRBV4-3	CASSQDWLTGSYEQYF	TGCGCCAGCAGCCAAGATTGGCTGACAGGATCCTACGAGCAGTACTTC
TRBD2	.	TRBJ2-1	TRBV30	CAWNLASGGVREQFF	TGTGCCTGGAATCTGGCTAGCGGGGGGGTAAGGGAGCAGTTCTTC
TRBD1	.	TRBJ2-1	TRBV9	CASSGDETGGPYNEQFF	TGTGCCAGCAGCGGAGACGAGACAGGGGGCCCATACAATGAGCAGTTCTTC
.	.	TRBJ2-5	TRBV9	CASSARLEQETQYF	TGTGCCAGCAGCGCGAGACTTGAACAAGAGACCCAGTACTTC